One sample yielded the 10 T cell receptor beta chains listed below, sequenced in a study of CD8 T cells in ankylosing spondylitis. General study findings and limits: Within ankylosing spondylitis blood, a TCR beta motif made up of eight highly homologous variants appeared to be characteristic.

TCRdb analysed the 5' RACE reads with MiXCR anew, one entry per CDR3 protein. The data show around 140,000 distinct CDR3 sequences, roughly 15% seen once. Antigens of these TCRs are unknown. Sequenced material: blood, either unsorted or a sorted T cell fraction (not recorded which). The receptors originated from a male donor with ankylosing spondylitis.

This clonotype was seen only a few times. As DNA, the CDR3 is TGCGCCAGCAGCATGGGACCCACCCAAGAGACCCAGTACTTC. This encodes CASSMGPTQETQYF. This chain connects TRBV5-1 to TRBJ2-5, with D possibly called TRBD1 or TRBD2 (5 bases each). This CDR3 has 14 amino acids. Trimming took off 4 bases at V and 1 base at J, with 11 bases between the two ends. The germline V gene has CDR1 SGHRS and CDR2 YFSETQ.

This clonotype was observed a handful of times. The chain has TRBV7-9 and TRBJ2-7, with D perhaps matching TRBD1 (6 bases). The CDR3 is made up of 17 amino acids. The germline V and J ends were trimmed by 5 bases and 6 bases, with 26 bases remaining between them. Germline V lookup: CDR1 SEHNR, CDR2 FQNEAQ (reference sequence). CDR3 amino acids: CASSLRGVGHLLFEQYF. CDR3 DNA sequence: TGTGCCAGCAGCCTCAGAGGAGTGGGACATCTTTTGTTCGAGCAGTACTTC.

Here the CDR3 DNA reads TGTGCCAGCACCCTGGGGGCTGAGCAGTTCTTC. This gives the protein CASTLGAEQFF. This sequence joins TRBV27 and TRBJ2-1; weak D call: TRBD1 (6 bases). V dropped 7 bases and J dropped 9 bases, with 10 bases sitting between them. CDR1 MNHEY and CDR2 SMNVEV come from the germline V gene (reference sequence). The length of the CDR3 is 11 residues.

Only a few counts were recorded for this clonotype. CDR3 in amino acids: CASSQDKAGVTYEQYF. In nucleotides, the CDR3 is TGCGCCAGCAGCCAAGATAAAGCAGGGGTGACCTACGAGCAGTACTTC. J is TRBJ2-7 and V is TRBV4-1; tentative D call: TRBD1 (6 bases). Per the germline V gene, CDR1 is MGHRA and CDR2 is YSYEKL. V gave up 0 bases and J gave up 2 bases, with 14 bases separating them. The length of the CDR3 is 16 residues.

The chain recombines TRBV9 with TRBJ2-2; unclear D gene. The CDR3 covers 15 residues. With 0 bases removed from V and 7 bases from J, the gap between germline ends came to 13 bases. The germline V gene has CDR1 SGDLS and CDR2 YYNGEE. The CDR3 sequence is CASSVEGISSGELFF. The CDR3 nucleotides read TGTGCCAGCAGCGTAGAAGGCATCTCCAGCGGGGAGCTGTTTTTT. The variable domain in full, completed from reference TRBV9 and TRBJ2-2, reads DSGVTQTPKHLITATGQRVTLRCSPRSGDLSVYWYQQSLDQGLQFLIQYYNGEERAKGNILERFSAQQFPDLHSELNLSSLELGDSALYFCASSVEGISSGELFFGEGSRLTVL.

The chain employs TRBV7-8 and TRBJ1-1, with D uncertain. Trimming cost V 1 base and J 0 bases, with 9 bases left between them. The CDR3 loop spans 15 amino acids. Germline-derived CDR1 and CDR2 are SGHVS and FQNEAQ. The CDR3 reads CASSLVWGMNTEAFF. Here the CDR3 DNA reads TGTGCCAGCAGCTTAGTTTGGGGAATGAACACTGAAGCTTTCTTT. The full variable domain, in which reference TRBV7-8 and TRBJ1-1 provide the parts outside the CDR3, is GAGVSQSPRYKVAKRGQDVALRCDPISGHVSLFWYQQALGQGPEFLTYFQNEAQLDKSGLPSDRFFAERPEGSVSTLKIQRTQQEDSAVYLCASSLVWGMNTEAFFGQGTRLTVV.

In this sample, this clonotype turned up a few times. CDR3 coding DNA: TGTGCCAGCAGTCGAGGTGGGACAGGGGGCACCTACGAGCAGTACTTC. Its translation is CASSRGGTGGTYEQYF. V and J are TRBV3-1 and TRBJ2-7; 12 nucleotides match TRBD1. Germline CDR1 is LGHDT and CDR2 is YNNKEL (reference sequence). The V segment lost 6 bases and the J segment 2 bases; nucleotides outside the gene matches: 8. The CDR3 is made up of 16 amino acids.

This clonotype was detected only a few times. The chain has TRBV3-1 and TRBJ2-7; TRBD2 aligns across 7 bases. CDR3 length: 16 residues. Trimming removed 4 bases from V and 4 bases from J; junction bases left unmatched: 13. The V gene's germline CDR1 is LGHDT and CDR2 YNNKEL (reference sequence). The CDR3 nucleotides read TGTGCCAGCAGCCTCCTCGGTGGGGCGGGAGCATACGAGCAGTACTTC. Its protein is CASSLLGGAGAYEQYF.

This clonotype appeared a few times. The chain employs TRBV20-1 and TRBJ2-7; the D gene is possibly TRBD2 (6 bases). The V and J ends lost 7 bases and 3 bases respectively, with 10 bases between them. CDR3 length: 11 residues. Germline V gene lookup returns CDR1 DFQATT and CDR2 SNEGSKA (reference sequence). The CDR3 DNA is TGCAGTGGGCTGGGGGGCTACGAGCAGTACTTC. This translates into CSGLGGYEQYF.

This clonotype was detected a few times. V is TRBV14 and J is TRBJ2-1; 11 nucleotides match TRBD2. The CDR3 covers 18 residues. Germline-derived CDR1 and CDR2 are SGHDN and FVKESK. V shed 4 bases, J shed 0 bases, and the junction held 8 bases outside the gene matches. This CDR3 is CASSRGLAGRTSYNEQFF. The CDR3, as DNA: TGTGCCAGCAGCCGAGGACTAGCGGGCCGGACCTCCTACAATGAGCAGTTCTTC.